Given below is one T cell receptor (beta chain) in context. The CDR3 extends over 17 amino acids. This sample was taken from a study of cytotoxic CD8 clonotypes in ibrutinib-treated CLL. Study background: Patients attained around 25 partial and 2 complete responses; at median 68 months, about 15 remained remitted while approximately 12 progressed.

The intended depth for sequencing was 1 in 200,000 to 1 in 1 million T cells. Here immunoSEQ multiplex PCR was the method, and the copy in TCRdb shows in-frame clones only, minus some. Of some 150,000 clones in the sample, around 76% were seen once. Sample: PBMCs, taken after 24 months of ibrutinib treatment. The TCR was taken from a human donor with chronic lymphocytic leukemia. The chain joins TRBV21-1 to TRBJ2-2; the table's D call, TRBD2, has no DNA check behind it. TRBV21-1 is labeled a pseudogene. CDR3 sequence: CASSPTSGRPGPGELFF. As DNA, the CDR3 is TGTGCCAGCAGCCCTACTAGCGGGAGGCCCGGGCCCGGGGAGCTGTTTTTT.